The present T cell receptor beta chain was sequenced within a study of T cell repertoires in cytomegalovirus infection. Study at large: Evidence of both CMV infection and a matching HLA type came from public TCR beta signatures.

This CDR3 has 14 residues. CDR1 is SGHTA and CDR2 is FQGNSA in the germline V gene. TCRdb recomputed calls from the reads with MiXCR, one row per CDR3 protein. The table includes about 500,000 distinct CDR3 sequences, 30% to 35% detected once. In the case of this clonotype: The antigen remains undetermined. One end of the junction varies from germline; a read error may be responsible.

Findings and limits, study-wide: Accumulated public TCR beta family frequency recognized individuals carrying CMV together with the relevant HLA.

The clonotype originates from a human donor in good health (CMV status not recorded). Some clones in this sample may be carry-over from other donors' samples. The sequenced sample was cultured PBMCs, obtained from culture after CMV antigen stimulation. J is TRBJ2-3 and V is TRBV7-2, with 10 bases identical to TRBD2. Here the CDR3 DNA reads TGTGCCAGCAGCTCGAGCGGGAGGGCCGATACGCAGTGTTTT. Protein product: CASSSSGRADTQCF. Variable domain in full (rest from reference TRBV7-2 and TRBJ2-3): GAGVSQSPSNKVTEKGKDVELRCDPISGHTALYWYRQSLGQGLEFLIYFQGNSAPDKSGLPSDRFSAERTGGSVSTLTIQRTQQEDSAVYLCASSSSGRADTQCFGPGTRLTVL.